This TCR beta chain is from a study of cytomegalovirus exposure and HLA in healthy donors. Study at large: Earlier work reported 100 million to 130 million unique TCR beta sequences from 150 million to 200 million T cells.

CDR1 and CDR2 from the germline V gene are MNHEY and SVGAGI. Trimming removed 1 base from V and 2 bases from J; junction bases left unmatched: 1. This CDR3 contains 14 residues. 13 Jbeta primers and 60 Vbeta primers were used for the PCR. The data were produced by immunoSEQ multiplex PCR, yet TCRdb's version contains in-frame clones alone and is incomplete. Of over 100,000 clones listed, more than 55% are singletons. Study-wide results and limits: Presence/absence comparisons presumed near-even sequencing depth among donors.

As to this clone: Its target is not known.

Donors counted as nominally healthy when sampled, yet unrecorded immune exposures were likely. Sequences were obtained from PBMCs. The V and J genes are TRBV6-5 and TRBJ2-5; 7 bases are a match to TRBD2. The sequence was obtained from a man aged 18 to 35 in good health and CMV-seronegative. CDR3 region: CASSYWEGQETQYF. For the CDR3, the DNA is TGTGCCAGCAGTTACTGGGAGGGGCAAGAGACCCAGTACTTC.